A single sample is the source of the 29 T cell receptor beta chains below, sequenced in a study of preoperative IRX-2 immunotherapy in early breast cancer. Treatment defined: preoperative locoregional IRX-2 cytokine immunotherapy. The method was immunoSEQ multiplex PCR; TCRdb's version includes in-frame clones alone and lacks a portion of them. The table records 10,000 to 15,000 clones, roughly 90% of them present only once. The specimen was obtained from a patient treated with IRX-2 immunotherapy. The receptors were sampled from a human donor with breast cancer.

This clone was detected only once. The chain recombines TRBV6-4 with TRBJ2-3; 11 nucleotides agree with TRBD1. Germline CDR1 MRHNA, CDR2 SNTAGT. The CDR3 loop spans 14 amino acids. Trimming at V came to 4 bases and at J to 5 bases, leaving 2 bases not matched to a gene. This CDR3 reads CASSAGTGGDTQYF. Written as DNA, the CDR3 is TGTGCCAGCAGTGCGGGGACAGGGGGAGATACGCAGTATTTT.

V gene TRBV9 combines with J gene TRBJ2-7; 7 nucleotides align to TRBD1. Trimming removed 3 bases from V and 0 bases from J; junction bases left unmatched: 6. The CDR3 is 15 residues long. The germline V gene has CDR1 SGDLS and CDR2 YYNGEE. CDR3 region: CASSASGQRSYEQYF. In DNA form, the CDR3 reads TGTGCCAGCAGCGCCTCGGGACAGCGCTCCTACGAGCAGTACTTC.

The chain uses TRBV28 and TRBJ2-1; 9 nucleotides line up with TRBD2. Germline CDR1 MDHEN, CDR2 SYDVKM. The CDR3 consists of 15 residues. Losses at the gene ends were 8 bases for V and 7 bases for J; bases not matched to a gene: 12. Here the CDR3 reads CASLRGSGGLNEQFF. The DNA of the CDR3 is TGTGCCAGCCTAAGGGGTAGCGGGGGATTGAATGAGCAGTTCTTC. Variable domain in full (rest from reference TRBV28 and TRBJ2-1): DVKVTQSSRYLVKRTGEKVFLECVQDMDHENMFWYRQDPGLGLRLIYFSYDVKMKEKGDIPEGYSVSREKKERFSLILESASTNQTSMYLCASLRGSGGLNEQFFGPGTRLTVL.

The chain links TRBV28 to TRBJ2-1, with D unresolved. The CDR3 totals 14 residues. Looked up from germline, CDR1 is MDHEN and CDR2 is SYDVKM. Trimming pared 6 bases from V and 3 bases from J, leaving 12 bases between. The DNA of the CDR3 is TGTGCCAGCAGCTCCACCCTTGGCTACAATGAGCAGTTCTTC. It codes for CASSSTLGYNEQFF.

Only one count was recorded for this clone. This chain joins TRBV6-9 and TRBJ1-1; D gene uncertain. Germline CDR1 and CDR2: MNHGY and SVAAGI. V was clipped by 3 bases and J by 9 bases, with 11 bases between them. CDR3 length: 12 residues. DNA of the CDR3: TGTGCCAGCAGTTACCCTGGAGAGCAAGCTTTCTTT. This encodes CASSYPGEQAFF.

The chain employs TRBV6-5 and TRBJ1-5; unclear D gene. V was clipped by 4 bases and J by 5 bases, with 9 bases between them. The CDR3 has 13 amino acids. Germline CDR1 MNHEY, CDR2 SVGAGI. DNA for the CDR3: TGTGCCAGCAGTTCTACAAGCTATCAGCCCCAGCATTTT. Translating gives CASSSTSYQPQHF.

The rearrangement uses TRBV5-4 and TRBJ2-1, with D possibly TRBD1 on 5 matching bases. The ends were cut back, 0 bases at V and 6 bases at J, with 13 bases in the middle. CDR3 size: 15 residues. Germline V CDR1 and CDR2: SGHNT, YYREEE (reference sequence). CDR3 DNA: TGTGCCAGCAGCTTGGGTTCAGGGTCGTCCAATGAGCAGTTCTTC. This sequence encodes CASSLGSGSSNEQFF.

The sample holds one count of this clone. This chain connects TRBV2 to TRBJ1-2; D is unresolved. There are 13 residues in the CDR3. CDR1 and CDR2 (germline): SNHLY, FYNNEI. V gave up 7 bases and J gave up 0 bases, with 9 bases separating them. The CDR3 DNA sequence: TGTGCCAGCATTCAAGCTTCTAACTATGGCTACACCTTC. Translated: CASIQASNYGYTF.

Turning to this clone: An end of the junction does not agree with germline; a read error may underlie this. The chain combines TRBV28 with TRBJ1-2; D is possibly TRBD1 (6 bases). This CDR3 has 12 amino acids. Looked up from germline, CDR1 is MDHEN and CDR2 is SYDVKM. In DNA form, the CDR3 reads TGTGCCAGCAGCCTCCCCACAGGGCCTTACCGCTTC. It translates to CASSLPTGPYRF.

This clone appeared once. The chain recombines TRBV7-9 with TRBJ1-1; D is possibly TRBD1 (5 bases). The CDR3 spans 14 residues. CDR1 is SEHNR, CDR2 FQNEAQ, per germline (reference sequence). V was trimmed by 4 bases and J by 3 bases, leaving 12 bases between them. The CDR3 coding sequence is TGTGCCAGCAGCTCCGGGACCTGGGACACTGAAGCTTTCTTT. Residues: CASSSGTWDTEAFF.

The rearrangement uses TRBV6-4 and TRBJ1-1, with D uncertain. There are 13 residues in the CDR3. Trimming removed 3 bases from V and 1 base from J, with 6 bases in between. Germline-derived CDR1 and CDR2 are MRHNA and SNTAGT. This CDR3 reads CASSEQPNTEAFF. The DNA for the CDR3 is TGTGCCAGCAGTGAACAGCCGAACACTGAAGCTTTCTTT.

The J gene is TRBJ1-4, the V gene TRBV10-3, with 11 bases aligning to TRBD1. The germline gives CDR1 ENHRY, CDR2 SYGVKD. V lost 0 bases and J lost 0; bases outside the gene matches: 0. This CDR3 comprises 17 residues. The CDR3: CAISESGQGATNEKLFF. The CDR3 nucleotides are TGTGCCATCAGTGAGTCGGGACAGGGGGCAACTAATGAAAAACTGTTTTTT.

V is TRBV27 and J is TRBJ2-1, with D possibly TRBD1 on 6 matching bases. Germline lookup yields CDR1 MNHEY and CDR2 SMNVEV (reference sequence). The CDR3 has 14 amino acids. V was pared by 2 bases and J by 3 bases, with 8 bases between. DNA for the CDR3: TGTGCCAGCAGTTTACAGGGGTACTACAATGAGCAGTTCTTC. This translates into CASSLQGYYNEQFF.

This chain joins TRBV30 and TRBJ1-5, with D unresolved. Trimming cost V 1 base and J 3 bases, with 7 bases left between them. The CDR3 runs 13 residues. Germline V gives CDR1 GTSNPN, CDR2 SVGIG (reference sequence). CDR3: CAWSEQSNQPQHF. CDR3 nucleotides: TGTGCCTGGAGTGAACAGTCCAATCAGCCCCAGCATTTT.

This clone was counted a single time. The rearrangement joins TRBV5-1 to TRBJ1-1; possibly TRBD1 for D (6 bases). Trimming pared 0 bases from V and 0 bases from J, leaving 12 bases between. CDR1 and CDR2 (germline): SGHRS, YFSETQ. The CDR3 totals 16 residues. The CDR3 region is CASSLVGQTMNTEAFF. In DNA form, the CDR3 reads TGCGCCAGCAGCTTGGTAGGACAGACCATGAACACTGAAGCTTTCTTT.

This chain links TRBV7-8 with TRBJ2-1; weak D call: TRBD1 (5 bases). Germline loops: CDR1 SGHVS, CDR2 FQNEAQ. This CDR3 region has 15 residues. Trimming removed 2 bases at V and 4 bases at J, with 12 bases between. CDR3 in amino acids: CASSLPGHLYNEQFF. In DNA form, the CDR3 reads TGTGCCAGCAGCTTACCAGGACACCTATACAATGAGCAGTTCTTC.

The chain uses TRBV5-1 and TRBJ1-2, with 8 bases that match TRBD1. CDR3 length: 16 amino acids. The V gene end was trimmed by 0 bases and the J gene end by 6 bases; junction bases not matched to a gene: 10. Germline CDR1 and CDR2: SGHRS and YFSETQ. DNA for the CDR3: TGCGCCAGCAGCTTGGAAGTGTTTGGGACAGGAGATGGCTACACCTTC. This translates into CASSLEVFGTGDGYTF.

The gene calls are TRBV7-9 and TRBJ1-5; D is unresolved. Trimming removed 1 base at V and 7 bases at J, with 5 bases between. The CDR3 contains 12 residues. Germline V lookup: CDR1 SEHNR, CDR2 FQNEAQ (reference sequence). CDR3 amino acids: CASSLGTQPQHF. The CDR3 nucleotides are TGTGCCAGCAGCTTAGGGACGCAGCCCCAGCATTTT.

The chain carries TRBV4-1 and TRBJ1-3; D may be TRBD1 (5 bases). Between the trimmed V and J ends, which lost 1 base and 2 bases, there was a span of 9 bases. Germline lookup yields CDR1 MGHRA and CDR2 YSYEKL. CDR3 length: 15 amino acids. CDR3 nucleotides: TGCGCCAGCAGCCAAGGGGGCCAGACTGGAAACACCATATATTTT. It encodes CASSQGGQTGNTIYF.

This clone was seen only once. The chain employs TRBV11-2 and TRBJ1-5; D may be TRBD1 (5 bases). The CDR3 length is 15 residues. V dropped 4 bases and J dropped 3 bases, with 13 bases sitting between them. The germline CDR1 and CDR2 sequences are SGHAT and FQNNGV. The CDR3 nucleotides read TGTGCCAGCAGCTCCTCCGGGACCTTCAATCAGCCCCAGCATTTT. It specifies CASSSSGTFNQPQHF. The variable domain in full, completed from reference TRBV11-2 and TRBJ1-5, reads EAGVAQSPRYKIIEKRQSVAFWCNPISGHATLYWYQQILGQGPKLLIQFQNNGVVDDSQLPKDRFSAERLKGVDSTLKIQPAKLEDSAVYLCASSSSGTFNQPQHFGDGTRLSIL.

V usage is TRBV19 and J usage is TRBJ1-4, with a tentative D call TRBD1 (5 bases). Per germline, CDR1 LNHDA and CDR2 SQIVND (reference sequence). The V end lost 5 bases, the J end lost 4 bases, and 14 bases lay between the germline ends. This CDR3 has 15 residues. CDR3 bases: TGTGCCAGTAGTCCTGGGGGGGTTCATAATGAAAAACTGTTTTTT. As protein: CASSPGGVHNEKLFF.

This rearrangement joins TRBV7-8 to TRBJ1-6, with a tentative D call TRBD1 (5 bases). The V end lost 1 base, the J end lost 15 bases, and 22 bases lay between the germline ends. The CDR3 loop spans 16 amino acids. Germline V lookup: CDR1 SGHVS, CDR2 FQNEAQ. The CDR3 region is CASSLVATPPGLGLHF. The CDR3 DNA reads as TGTGCCAGCAGCTTAGTAGCGACCCCCCCGGGGCTGGGCCTCCACTTT.

V and J are TRBV28 and TRBJ2-2; D is perhaps TRBD1 (6 bases). Trimming took 3 bases from V and 11 from J, leaving 10 bases between them. Per the germline V gene, CDR1 is MDHEN and CDR2 is SYDVKM. CDR3 length: 12 amino acids. The CDR3 region has the DNA TGTGCCAGCAGTTTTACAGGGCACGAGCTGTTTTTT. Protein: CASSFTGHELFF.

There are a few counts of this clone. This chain links TRBV9 with TRBJ2-2, with unresolved D. V lost 0 bases to trimming and J lost 7 bases, with 4 bases between them. Germline CDR1 is SGDLS and CDR2 is YYNGEE. This CDR3 is 12 amino acids long. In nucleotides, the CDR3 is TGTGCCAGCAGCGTAGGAGGCGGGGAGCTGTTTTTT. This encodes CASSVGGGELFF.

The J gene is TRBJ1-3, the V gene TRBV2, with 11 bases aligning to TRBD1. Looked up from germline, CDR1 is SNHLY and CDR2 is FYNNEI. Losses at the gene ends were 4 bases for V and 4 bases for J; bases not matched to a gene: 6. The CDR3 covers 16 residues. The CDR3 loop reads CASSGGQGAGGNTIYF. The CDR3 DNA reads as TGTGCCAGCAGTGGTGGACAGGGGGCTGGAGGAAACACCATATATTTT.

This chain uses TRBV4-2 with TRBJ1-3, with a possible D match to TRBD1 (6 bases). CDR3 size: 16 residues. CDR1 is LGHNA and CDR2 is YNFKEQ in the germline V gene. The V gene lost 5 bases and the J gene lost 0 bases, with 14 bases spanning the gap. The CDR3 bases are TGTGCCAGCAGCTCCAGACAGGTAACCTCTGGAAACACCATATATTTT. Translation: CASSSRQVTSGNTIYF.

The chain recombines TRBV11-1 with TRBJ2-5; D is unresolved. The V gene's germline CDR1 is SGHAT and CDR2 FQDESV (reference sequence). CDR3 length equals 15 residues. The V end was cut by 2 bases, the J end by 0 bases, with 10 bases between. The CDR3 DNA reads TGTGCCAGCAGCTTATCGGCAACAGACCAAGAGACCCAGTACTTC. Its protein is CASSLSATDQETQYF.

This chain links TRBV6-1 with TRBJ2-7; D perhaps matches TRBD2 (6 bases). Looked up from germline, CDR1 is MNHNS and CDR2 is SASEGT. The V end lost 6 bases, the J end lost 5 bases, and 20 bases lay between the germline ends. CDR3 length: 15 amino acids. The CDR3 sequence is CASREPLRGAHEQYF. CDR3 in DNA: TGTGCCAGCAGGGAACCCCTACGCGGGGCTCACGAGCAGTACTTC.

This clone showed up just once. The chain recombines TRBV19 with TRBJ2-7; 10 bases map to TRBD2. This CDR3 spans 14 amino acids. Trimming removed 5 bases from V and 7 bases from J; junction bases left unmatched: 8. Germline-derived CDR1 and CDR2 are LNHDA and SQIVND (reference sequence). The CDR3 spells CASSESGGANEQYF. The CDR3 DNA is TGTGCCAGTAGTGAAAGCGGGGGGGCCAATGAGCAGTACTTC.